The sequence of this T cell receptor (beta chain) was determined in a study of neurological immune-mediated disorders. Synthesis of cDNA was accomplished via 5'RACE employing 10-nucleotide random UMIs. One entry per CDR3 protein, called by TCRdb with MiXCR from the 5' RACE reads. Of approximately 32,000 distinct CDR3 sequences in the sample, roughly 15% were seen once. This clonotype was seen repeatedly, ten times or more. Unsorted libraries used 2 million PBMCs kept at -80 degrees C. The CDR3 runs 14 residues. Trimming removed 4 bases at V and 3 bases at J, with 10 bases between. Germline V gives CDR1 SQVTM, CDR2 ANQGSEA.

The sample taken for sequencing was PBMCs. The sequence was collected from a man aged 70 or older in good health. The V call is TRBV29-1, the J call TRBJ2-6, with a tentative D call TRBD2 (5 bases). In DNA form, the CDR3 reads TGCAGCGTTGTAGGCGGAGGTGGGGCCAACGTCCTGACTTTC. This gives the protein CSVVGGGGANVLTF.